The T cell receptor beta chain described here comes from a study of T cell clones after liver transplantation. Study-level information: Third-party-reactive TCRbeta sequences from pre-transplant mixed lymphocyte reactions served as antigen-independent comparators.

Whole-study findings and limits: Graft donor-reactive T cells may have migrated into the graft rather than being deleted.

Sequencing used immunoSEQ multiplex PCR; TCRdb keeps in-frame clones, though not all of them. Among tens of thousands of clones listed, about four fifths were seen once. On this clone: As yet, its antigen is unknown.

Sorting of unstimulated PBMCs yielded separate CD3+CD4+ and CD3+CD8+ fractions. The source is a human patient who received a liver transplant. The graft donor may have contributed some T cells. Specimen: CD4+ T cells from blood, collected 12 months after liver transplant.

The CDR3 DNA sequence: TGTGCCTCGGGGGCCAGCGGCGGTGAGCAGTTCTTC. Amino acids: CASGASGGEQFF. The rearrangement joins TRBV30 to TRBJ2-1, with D perhaps being TRBD1 or TRBD2 (6 bases each). Germline CDR1 GTSNPN, CDR2 SVGIG (reference sequence). Between the trimmed V and J ends, which lost 7 bases and 9 bases, there was a span of 16 bases. CDR3 length equals 12 residues.